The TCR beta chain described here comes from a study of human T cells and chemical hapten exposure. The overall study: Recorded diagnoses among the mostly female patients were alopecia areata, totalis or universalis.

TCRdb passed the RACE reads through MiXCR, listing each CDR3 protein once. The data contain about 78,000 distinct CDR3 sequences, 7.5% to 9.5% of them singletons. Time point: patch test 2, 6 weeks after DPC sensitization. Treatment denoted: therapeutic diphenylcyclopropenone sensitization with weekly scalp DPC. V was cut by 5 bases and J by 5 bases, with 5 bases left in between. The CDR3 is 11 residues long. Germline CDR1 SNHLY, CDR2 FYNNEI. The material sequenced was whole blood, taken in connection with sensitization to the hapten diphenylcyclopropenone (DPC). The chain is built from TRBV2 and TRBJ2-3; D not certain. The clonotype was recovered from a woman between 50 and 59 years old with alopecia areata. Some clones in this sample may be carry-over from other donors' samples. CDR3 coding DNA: TGTGCCAGCAGTTCCGGAGATACGCAGTATTTT. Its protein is CASSSGDTQYF. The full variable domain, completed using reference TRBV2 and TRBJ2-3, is EPEVTQTPSHQVTQMGQEVILRCVPISNHLYFYWYRQILGQKVEFLVSFYNNEISEKSEIFDDQFSVERPDGSNFTLKIRSTKLEDSAMYFCASSSGDTQYFGPGTRLTVL.